These 11 T cell receptor beta chains were sequenced from one sample in a study of T cells after yellow fever vaccination (dated by TCRdb to the late 2010s). Receptors were amplified or captured by 5' RACE. TCRdb names Illumina NovaSeq 6000 as the instrument used. The public reads were quality trimmed at Q25 with fastp and then assembled into clones with MiXCR by TCRdb, keeping productive beta chains. Each record represents a unique CDR3 protein, reported with the most common genes and DNA among its rows. Present in this sample are some 250,000 distinct CDR3 sequences, more than 3.5% of which were seen just once. The ten largest account for around 19% of the sample. In light of the paper, this sample's treatment or condition label describes: live attenuated yellow fever vaccine strain. The material sequenced was PBMCs, taken 15 days after the yellow fever booster vaccination. Source of these receptors: a man in his late teens or twenties who received the YFV17D yellow fever vaccine.

The chain joins TRBV15 to TRBJ2-7; 9 bases map to TRBD1. CDR1 is LNHNV and CDR2 is YYDKDF in the germline V gene (reference sequence). The CDR3 runs to 15 residues. With 3 bases clipped from V and 4 bases from J, the junction kept 7 bases outside the gene matches. Written as DNA, the CDR3 is TGTGCCACCAGCAGTACCACAGGGGGCCGGTACGAGCAGTACTTC. It codes for CATSSTTGGRYEQYF.

This clonotype has at least ten counts. The rearrangement joins TRBV24-1 to TRBJ2-2, with 7 bases aligning to TRBD1. The CDR3 spans 15 residues. The V gene's germline CDR1 is KGHDR and CDR2 SFDVKD. The V and J ends lost 0 bases and 3 bases, in that order; junction bases with no gene match: 0. The CDR3 loop reads CATSDLDRDTGELFF. CDR3 DNA: TGTGCCACCAGTGATTTGGACAGGGACACCGGGGAGCTGTTTTTT.

This clonotype was counted many times. This chain links TRBV2 with TRBJ2-1; D perhaps matches TRBD2 (5 bases). Trimming pared 2 bases from V and 0 bases from J, leaving 8 bases between. Germline V CDR1 and CDR2: SNHLY, FYNNEI. The CDR3 loop spans 15 amino acids. The CDR3 is CASSETADSYNEQFF. In nucleotides, the CDR3 is TGTGCCAGCAGTGAAACAGCGGACTCCTACAATGAGCAGTTCTTC.

This clonotype was observed at least ten times. The gene calls are TRBV27 and TRBJ2-7, with 12 bases lining up with TRBD2. Germline CDR1 is MNHEY and CDR2 is SMNVEV (reference sequence). This CDR3 has 16 residues. V lost 6 bases to trimming and J lost 2 bases; unmatched junction nucleotides: 8. CDR3 DNA sequence: TGTGCCAGCAGACGATGGACTAGCGGGGACACCTACGAGCAGTACGTC. It specifies CASRRWTSGDTYEQYV.

This clonotype was detected ten times or more. CDR3 loop: CASSQREERGATWGNIQYF. In nucleotides, the CDR3 is TGTGCCAGCAGCCAGAGGGAAGAGAGGGGGGCCACGTGGGGAAACATTCAGTACTTC. The chain combines TRBV4-2 with TRBJ2-4, with D perhaps TRBD1 or TRBD2 (6 bases each). Germline V gives CDR1 LGHNA, CDR2 YNFKEQ. CDR3 length equals 19 residues. V shed 3 bases and J shed 6 bases, with 27 bases lying between them.

This clonotype has a count of ten or more. The chain carries TRBV6-5 and TRBJ1-2, with D possibly matching TRBD1 (5 bases). The germline CDR1 and CDR2 sequences are MNHEY and SVGAGI. CDR3 length equals 15 residues. Trimming removed 4 bases at V and 3 bases at J, with 15 bases between. This CDR3 is CASSSVLETDYGYTF. DNA of the CDR3: TGTGCCAGCAGTTCCGTCCTCGAGACAGACTATGGCTACACCTTC.

This clonotype showed up many times. This chain connects TRBV12-3 or TRBV12-4 to TRBJ2-3, with 7 positions matching TRBD2. This CDR3 comprises 15 residues. The trim removed 5 bases at V and 5 bases at J, leaving 10 bases unmatched. CDR3: CASSLRDYRRDTQYF. The CDR3, as DNA: TGTGCCAGCAGTCTCCGGGACTACCGTCGAGATACGCAGTATTTT.

Many counts were recorded for this clonotype. The genes are TRBV6-5 and TRBJ1-2; maybe TRBD1 (5 bases). V lost 6 bases to trimming and J lost 0 bases, with 17 bases between them. The CDR3 runs to 16 residues. Germline CDR1 MNHEY, CDR2 SVGAGI. The CDR3 reads CASRSHPWGSNYGYTF. The CDR3 DNA is TGTGCCAGCAGATCCCACCCGTGGGGCTCTAACTATGGCTACACCTTC.

This clonotype was counted many times. The CDR3 DNA is TGCAGTCCATATAAAACAGGGGGGGACTCCTACAATGAGCAGTTCTTC. Residues: CSPYKTGGDSYNEQFF. This sequence joins TRBV20-1 and TRBJ2-1; D might be TRBD1 (8 bases). The germline gives CDR1 DFQATT, CDR2 SNEGSKA (reference sequence). Between the trimmed V and J ends, which lost 8 bases and 0 bases, there was a span of 20 bases. The CDR3 is made up of 16 amino acids.

Ten or more counts support this clonotype. The genes are TRBV29-1 and TRBJ1-2; the D is unclear. The ends were cut back, 0 bases at V and 2 bases at J, with 10 bases in the middle. The germline gives CDR1 SQVTM, CDR2 ANQGSEA. There are 14 residues in the CDR3. CDR3: CSVEDKRGNYGYTF. CDR3 sequence (DNA): TGCAGCGTTGAAGATAAAAGAGGGAACTATGGCTACACCTTC.

This clonotype was counted once. The rearrangement links TRBV5-5 to TRBJ2-7; 7 nucleotides match TRBD2. Germline lookup yields CDR1 SGHKS and CDR2 YYEKEE (reference sequence). CDR3 length equals 14 residues. Trimming removed 4 bases from V and 2 bases from J; junction bases left unmatched: 6. CDR3 coding DNA: TGTGCCAGCAGCGCTCGGGGGGTCGCCTACGAGCAGTACTTC. Residues: CASSARGVAYEQYF.